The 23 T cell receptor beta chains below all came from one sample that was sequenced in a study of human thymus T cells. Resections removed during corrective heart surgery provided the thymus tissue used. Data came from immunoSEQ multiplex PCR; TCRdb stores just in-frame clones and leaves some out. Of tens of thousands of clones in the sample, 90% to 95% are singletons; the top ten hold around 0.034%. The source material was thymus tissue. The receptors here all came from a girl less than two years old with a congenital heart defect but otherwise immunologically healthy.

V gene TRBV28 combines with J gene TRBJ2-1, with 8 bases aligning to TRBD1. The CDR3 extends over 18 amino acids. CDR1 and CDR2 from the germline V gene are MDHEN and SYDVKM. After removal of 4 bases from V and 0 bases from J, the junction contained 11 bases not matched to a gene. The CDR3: CASSSQGGQGRSYNEQFF. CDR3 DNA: TGTGCCAGCAGTTCCCAAGGCGGACAGGGCCGCTCCTACAATGAGCAGTTCTTC.

DNA of the CDR3: TGTGCCAGCTCACCGGAGTTGAACGGGGGGACTTCCTACGAGCAGTACTTC. Translation gives CASSPELNGGTSYEQYF. The V and J genes are TRBV18 and TRBJ2-7; 7 bases line up with TRBD2. The V gene end was trimmed by 3 bases and the J gene end by 1 base; junction bases not matched to a gene: 12. This CDR3 spans 17 amino acids. In germline, CDR1 is KGHSH, CDR2 LQKENI. The variable domain in full, completed from reference TRBV18 and TRBJ2-7, reads NAGVMQNPRHLVRRRGQEARLRCSPMKGHSHVYWYRQLPEEGLKFMVYLQKENIIDESGMPKERFSAEFPKEGPSILRIQQVVRGDSAAYFCASSPELNGGTSYEQYFGPGTRLTVT.

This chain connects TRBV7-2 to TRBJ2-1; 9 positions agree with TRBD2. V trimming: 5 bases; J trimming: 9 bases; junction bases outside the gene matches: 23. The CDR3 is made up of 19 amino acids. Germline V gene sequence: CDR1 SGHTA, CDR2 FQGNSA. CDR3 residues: CASSRLLPTGGREQVEQFF. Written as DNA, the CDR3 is TGTGCCAGCAGCCGATTACTCCCAACGGGCGGGAGGGAGCAGGTTGAGCAGTTCTTC.

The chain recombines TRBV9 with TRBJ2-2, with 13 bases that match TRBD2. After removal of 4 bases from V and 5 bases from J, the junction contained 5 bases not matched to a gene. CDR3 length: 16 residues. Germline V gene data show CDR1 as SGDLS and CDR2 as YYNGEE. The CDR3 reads CASSHTSGRVTGELFF. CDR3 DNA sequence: TGTGCCAGCAGCCACACTAGCGGGAGGGTGACCGGGGAGCTGTTTTTT.

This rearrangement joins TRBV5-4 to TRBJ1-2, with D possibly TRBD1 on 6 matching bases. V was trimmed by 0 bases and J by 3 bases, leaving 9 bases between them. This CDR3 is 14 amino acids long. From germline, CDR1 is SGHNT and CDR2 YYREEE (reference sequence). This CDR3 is CASSLEAGDYGYTF. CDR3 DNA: TGTGCCAGCAGCTTGGAGGCAGGGGACTATGGCTACACCTTC.

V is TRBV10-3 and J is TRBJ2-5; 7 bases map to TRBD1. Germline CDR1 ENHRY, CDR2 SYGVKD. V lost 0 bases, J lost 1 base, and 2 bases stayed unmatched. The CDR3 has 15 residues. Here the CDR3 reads CAISESDRTQETQYF. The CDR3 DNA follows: TGTGCCATCAGTGAGTCGGACAGGACCCAAGAGACCCAGTACTTC.

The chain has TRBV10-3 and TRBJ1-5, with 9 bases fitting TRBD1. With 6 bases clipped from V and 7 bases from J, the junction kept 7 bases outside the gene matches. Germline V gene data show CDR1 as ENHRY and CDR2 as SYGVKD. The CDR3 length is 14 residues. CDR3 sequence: CAISPGQGVQPQHF. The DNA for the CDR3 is TGTGCCATCAGCCCGGGACAGGGTGTGCAGCCCCAGCATTTT.

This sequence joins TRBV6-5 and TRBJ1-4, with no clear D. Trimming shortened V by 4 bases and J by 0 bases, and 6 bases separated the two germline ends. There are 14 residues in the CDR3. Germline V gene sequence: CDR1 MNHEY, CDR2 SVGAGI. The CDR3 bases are TGTGCCAGCAGTTTGAGAGCAACTAATGAAAAACTGTTTTTT. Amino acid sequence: CASSLRATNEKLFF.

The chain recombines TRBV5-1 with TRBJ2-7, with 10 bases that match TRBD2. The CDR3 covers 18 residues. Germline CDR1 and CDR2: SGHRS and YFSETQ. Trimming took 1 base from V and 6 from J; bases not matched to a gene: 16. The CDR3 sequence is CASSLKAGFQREGREQYF. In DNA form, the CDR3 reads TGCGCCAGCAGCTTGAAGGCAGGGTTTCAGCGGGAGGGGCGCGAGCAGTACTTC.

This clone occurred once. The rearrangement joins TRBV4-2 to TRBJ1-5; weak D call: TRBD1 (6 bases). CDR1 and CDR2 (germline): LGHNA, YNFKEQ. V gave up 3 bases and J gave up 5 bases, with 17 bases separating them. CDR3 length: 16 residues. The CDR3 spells CASSQPNREGDQPQHF. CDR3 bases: TGTGCCAGCAGCCAGCCCAACAGGGAAGGGGATCAGCCCCAGCATTTT.

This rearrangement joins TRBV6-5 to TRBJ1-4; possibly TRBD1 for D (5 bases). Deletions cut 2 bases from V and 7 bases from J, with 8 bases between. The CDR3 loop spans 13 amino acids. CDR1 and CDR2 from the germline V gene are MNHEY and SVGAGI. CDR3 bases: TGTGCCAGCAGTTACGGTGGGGGTGAAAAACTGTTTTTT. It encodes CASSYGGGEKLFF.

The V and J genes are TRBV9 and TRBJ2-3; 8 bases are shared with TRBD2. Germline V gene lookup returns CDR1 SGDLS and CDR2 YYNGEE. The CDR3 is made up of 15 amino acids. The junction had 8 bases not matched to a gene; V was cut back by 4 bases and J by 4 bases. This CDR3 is CASSPAGGGPDTQYF. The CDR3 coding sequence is TGTGCCAGCAGCCCCGCGGGGGGAGGGCCAGATACGCAGTATTTT.

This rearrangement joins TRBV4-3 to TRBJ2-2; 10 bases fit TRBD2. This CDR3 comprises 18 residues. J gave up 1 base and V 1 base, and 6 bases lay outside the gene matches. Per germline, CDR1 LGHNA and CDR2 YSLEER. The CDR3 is CASSQVLAGRVNTGELFF. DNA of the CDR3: TGCGCCAGCAGCCAAGTACTAGCGGGAAGAGTGAACACCGGGGAGCTGTTTTTT.

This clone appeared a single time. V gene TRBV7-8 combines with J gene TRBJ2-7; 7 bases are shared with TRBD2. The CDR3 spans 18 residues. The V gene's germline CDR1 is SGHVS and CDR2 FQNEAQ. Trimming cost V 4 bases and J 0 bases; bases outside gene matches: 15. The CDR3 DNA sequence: TGTGCCAGCAGCTCGTTGGGGGGGGGACGACCCCCCTCCTACGAGCAGTACTTC. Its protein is CASSSLGGGRPPSYEQYF.

The CDR3 region has the DNA TGTGCCAGCAGTTTATCGCGGGACAGGGAGAATAATAACTATGGCTACACCTTC. Its translation is CASSLSRDRENNNYGYTF. The chain combines TRBV28 with TRBJ1-2; TRBD1 agrees at 9 bases. Germline trimming cut 1 base from V and 1 base from J; bases unmatched to any gene: 10. Germline-derived CDR1 and CDR2 are MDHEN and SYDVKM. The CDR3 sequence is 18 residues long.

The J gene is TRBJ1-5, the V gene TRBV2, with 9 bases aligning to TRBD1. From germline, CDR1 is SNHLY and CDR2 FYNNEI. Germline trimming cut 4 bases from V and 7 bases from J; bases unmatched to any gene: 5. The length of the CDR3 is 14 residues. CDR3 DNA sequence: TGTGCCAGCAGTGTCGGGACAGGGAGACAGCCCCAGCATTTT. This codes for CASSVGTGRQPQHF.

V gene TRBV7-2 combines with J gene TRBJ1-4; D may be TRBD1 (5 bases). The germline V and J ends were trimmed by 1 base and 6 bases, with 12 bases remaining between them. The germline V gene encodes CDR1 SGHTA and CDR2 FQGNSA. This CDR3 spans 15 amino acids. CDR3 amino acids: CASSLEQEGDEKLFF. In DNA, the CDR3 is TGTGCCAGCAGCTTAGAACAGGAGGGAGATGAAAAACTGTTTTTT.

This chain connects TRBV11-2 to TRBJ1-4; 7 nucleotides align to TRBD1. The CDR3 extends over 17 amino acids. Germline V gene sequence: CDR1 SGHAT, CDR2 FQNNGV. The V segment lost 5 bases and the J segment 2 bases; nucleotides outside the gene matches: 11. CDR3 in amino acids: CASSPATGSKTNEKLFF. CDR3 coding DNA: TGTGCCAGCAGCCCGGCGACAGGGAGTAAGACTAATGAAAAACTGTTTTTT.

CDR3 nucleotide sequence: TGTGCCAGCTTCCCCGGGCGAGGGCGGGAGAAGGGCACCGGGGAGCTGTTTTTT. This encodes CASFPGRGREKGTGELFF. The chain links TRBV9 to TRBJ2-2, with 7 bases that match TRBD2. The V gene's germline CDR1 is SGDLS and CDR2 YYNGEE. The CDR3 contains 18 residues. Trimming took 7 bases from V and 4 from J; bases not matched to a gene: 19.

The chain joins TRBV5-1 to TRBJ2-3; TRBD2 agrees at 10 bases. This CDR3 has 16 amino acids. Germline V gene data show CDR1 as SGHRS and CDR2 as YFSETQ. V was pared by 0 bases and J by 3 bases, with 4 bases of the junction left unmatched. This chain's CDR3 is CASSLVSSGRTDTQYF. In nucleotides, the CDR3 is TGCGCCAGCAGCTTGGTCTCTAGCGGGAGAACAGATACGCAGTATTTT.

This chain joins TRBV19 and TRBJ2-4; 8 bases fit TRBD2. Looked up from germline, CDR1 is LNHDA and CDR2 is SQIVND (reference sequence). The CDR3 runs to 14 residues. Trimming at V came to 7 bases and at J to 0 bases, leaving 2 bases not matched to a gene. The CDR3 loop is CASTGGQAKNIQYF. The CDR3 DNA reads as TGTGCCAGTACGGGGGGGCAAGCCAAAAACATTCAGTACTTC.

DNA for the CDR3: TGTGCCAGGCAGGGGGCTGGGGACACTGAAGCTTTCTTT. It yields the protein CARQGAGDTEAFF. This chain links TRBV2 with TRBJ1-1, with 8 bases fitting TRBD1. V gave up 9 bases and J gave up 3 bases; unmatched junction bases: 6. CDR1 and CDR2 (germline): SNHLY, FYNNEI. The CDR3 is 13 residues long.

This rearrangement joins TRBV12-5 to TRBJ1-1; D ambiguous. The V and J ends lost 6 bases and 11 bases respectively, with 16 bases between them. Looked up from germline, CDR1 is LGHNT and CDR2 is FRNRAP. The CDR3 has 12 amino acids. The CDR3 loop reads CASGPDVLGAFF. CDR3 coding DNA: TGTGCTAGTGGCCCGGACGTTCTGGGGGCTTTCTTT.